The next 28 T cell receptor beta chains were all read from a single sample in a study of identical twins (dated by TCRdb to the mid-2010s). Library creation used 5' RACE. TCRdb records Illumina HiSeq 2000 as the sequencer. Through fastp at Q25 and MiXCR, TCRdb rebuilt clones from the public reads, retaining in-frame beta chains. Each CDR3 protein appears once, grouped with its most common genes and DNA. For this sample the table gives roughly 700,000 distinct CDR3 sequences, of which over 8.5% were detected only once. Jointly, the top ten make up approximately 0.94% of the sample. This sample also appeared in a second study, on yellow fever vaccine responses in identical twins.

The sample consisted of PBMCs. Receptor source: a woman between 18 and 29 years old in good health.

DNA of the CDR3: TGCGCCAGCAGCCCATGGACAGGAAACTATGGCTACACCTTC. Translated, it gives CASSPWTGNYGYTF. The rearrangement uses TRBV5-1 and TRBJ1-2; 7 positions agree with TRBD1. V was clipped by 4 bases and J by 2 bases; unmatched bases: 5. The CDR3 contains 14 residues. In germline, CDR1 is SGHRS, CDR2 YFSETQ. The full variable domain, with the rest looked up from reference TRBV5-1 and TRBJ1-2, is KAGVTQTPRYLIKTRGQQVTLSCSPISGHRSVSWYQQTPGQGLQFLFEYFSETQRNKGNFPGRFSGRQFSNSRSEMNVSTLELGDSALYLCASSPWTGNYGYTFGSGTRLTVV.

V and J are TRBV24-1 and TRBJ2-1, with a tentative D call TRBD2 (5 bases). This CDR3 comprises 15 residues. CDR1 KGHDR and CDR2 SFDVKD come from the germline V gene. The V and J ends lost 3 bases and 3 bases respectively, with 11 bases between them. The CDR3 protein is CATSDVGEGYNEQFF. CDR3 sequence (DNA): TGTGCCACCAGTGATGTCGGGGAAGGCTACAATGAGCAGTTCTTC.

The chain carries TRBV28 and TRBJ2-1; no clear D gene. The CDR3 length is 12 residues. Germline CDR1 reads MDHEN; CDR2 reads SYDVKM. V lost 3 bases to trimming and J lost 6 bases, with 6 bases between them. This CDR3 is CASSFFGNEQFF. The CDR3 nucleotides read TGTGCCAGCAGTTTTTTTGGCAATGAGCAGTTCTTC.

Ten or more counts support this clonotype. The CDR3 here is CASSSVAASTDTQYF. For the CDR3, the DNA is TGTGCCAGCAGTTCCGTAGCGGCGAGCACAGATACGCAGTATTTT. The rearrangement links TRBV7-9 to TRBJ2-3; D possibly corresponds to TRBD2 (6 bases). Germline V gene lookup returns CDR1 SEHNR and CDR2 FQNEAQ (reference sequence). The CDR3 sequence is 15 residues long. V shed 6 bases and J shed 0 bases, with 13 bases lying between them. The full variable domain, its missing parts supplied by reference TRBV7-9 and TRBJ2-3, is DTGVSQNPRHKITKRGQNVTFRCDPISEHNRLYWYRQTLGQGPEFLTYFQNEAQLEKSRLLSDRFSAERPKGSFSTLEIQRTEQGDSAMYLCASSSVAASTDTQYFGPGTRLTVL.

The rearrangement uses TRBV14 and TRBJ2-1, with D maybe TRBD2 (7 bases). Germline V gene data show CDR1 as SGHDN and CDR2 as FVKESK. V was shortened by 3 bases and J by 3 bases, with 18 bases between the two germline ends. The CDR3 covers 17 residues. In DNA, the CDR3 is TGTGCCAGCAGCCATTCTGGGGGCGCGGGGGTCTACAATGAGCAGTTCTTC. Amino acids: CASSHSGGAGVYNEQFF.

The rearrangement links TRBV10-3 to TRBJ1-3; 7 bases are a match to TRBD1. Trimming cost V 4 bases and J 0 bases; bases outside gene matches: 6. The CDR3 contains 16 residues. Germline V gene lookup returns CDR1 ENHRY and CDR2 SYGVKD. CDR3 sequence (DNA): TGTGCCATCAGTGGCTGGACAGGAGCCTCTGGAAACACCATATATTTT. Protein product: CAISGWTGASGNTIYF.

The chain recombines TRBV11-3 with TRBJ2-2; D uncertain. The ends were cut back, 4 bases at V and 5 bases at J, with 5 bases in the middle. From germline, CDR1 is SGHNT and CDR2 YENEEA. CDR3 length: 12 residues. CDR3 sequence: CASSWATGELFF. In nucleotides, the CDR3 is TGTGCCAGCAGCTGGGCGACCGGGGAGCTGTTTTTT.

The V call is TRBV4-2, the J call TRBJ2-1, with 10 nucleotides matching TRBD2. The CDR3 runs to 16 residues. Germline trimming cut 5 bases from V and 5 bases from J; bases unmatched to any gene: 9. Germline-derived CDR1 and CDR2 are LGHNA and YNFKEQ. Here the CDR3 DNA reads TGTGCCAGCAGCGAATCCGGGACTAGCGCCGACAATGAGCAGTTCTTC. Its translation is CASSESGTSADNEQFF.

This clonotype occurred many times. The chain combines TRBV7-8 with TRBJ2-5; D gene unclear. The CDR3 has 14 residues. Germline loops: CDR1 SGHVS, CDR2 FQNEAQ. Trimming removed 4 bases at V and 3 bases at J, with 12 bases between. The CDR3 DNA follows: TGTGCCAGCAGCTCCAAGGTTGGGAAAGAGACCCAGTACTTC. Translation gives CASSSKVGKETQYF.

The chain couples TRBV6-1 to TRBJ1-6, with D maybe TRBD1 (5 bases). The CDR3 sequence is 15 residues long. Germline V gene lookup returns CDR1 MNHNS and CDR2 SASEGT. Trimming removed 7 bases from V and 7 bases from J, with 17 bases in between. The CDR3 sequence is CASTPKWGMNSPLHF. The CDR3 nucleotides are TGTGCCAGCACTCCCAAATGGGGGATGAATTCACCCCTCCACTTT.

V and J are TRBV30 and TRBJ1-2, with TRBD1 as a possible D gene (5 bases). The germline V and J ends were trimmed by 1 base and 6 bases, with 6 bases remaining between them. The CDR3 has 11 residues. Germline-derived CDR1 and CDR2 are GTSNPN and SVGIG (reference sequence). The CDR3 is CAWSGGDGYTF. CDR3 DNA: TGTGCCTGGAGTGGAGGGGATGGCTACACCTTC.

J is TRBJ1-1 and V is TRBV20-1; D uncertain. Trimming took off 2 bases at V and 1 base at J, with 14 bases between the two ends. Germline lookup yields CDR1 DFQATT and CDR2 SNEGSKA (reference sequence). The CDR3 is 15 residues long. The CDR3: CSARNGVRSNTEAFF. The DNA of the CDR3 is TGCAGTGCTAGAAACGGGGTGCGGTCGAACACTGAAGCTTTCTTT.

The rearrangement joins TRBV12-3 or TRBV12-4 to TRBJ2-2; 8 bases are shared with TRBD1. The CDR3 is 15 amino acids. V lost 6 bases and J lost 4; bases outside the gene matches: 7. This CDR3 is CASSPDRASTGELFF. DNA for the CDR3: TGTGCCAGCAGCCCGGACAGGGCCTCCACCGGGGAGCTGTTTTTT.

The chain uses TRBV29-1 and TRBJ1-1; 7 bases fit TRBD1. J was trimmed by 0 bases and V by 3 bases; bases with no gene match: 7. This CDR3 region has 15 residues. CDR1 and CDR2 (germline): SQVTM, ANQGSEA. The CDR3 DNA is TGCAGCGTTGATGAGGGACAGAAGCTGAACACTGAAGCTTTCTTT. The encoded protein is CSVDEGQKLNTEAFF.

This clonotype was seen many times. The chain combines TRBV2 with TRBJ2-3; the D gene is possibly TRBD1 (5 bases). This CDR3 is built from 13 residues. Germline loops: CDR1 SNHLY, CDR2 FYNNEI. Deletions cut 8 bases from V and 6 bases from J, with 15 bases between. The chain's CDR3 is CASLQAEEDTQYF. The DNA for the CDR3 is TGTGCCAGCTTACAGGCCGAGGAGGATACGCAGTATTTT. The whole variable domain, filled in from reference TRBV2 and TRBJ2-3, reads EPEVTQTPSHQVTQMGQEVILRCVPISNHLYFYWYRQILGQKVEFLVSFYNNEISEKSEIFDDQFSVERPDGSNFTLKIRSTKLEDSAMYFCASLQAEEDTQYFGPGTRLTVL.

This clonotype showed up just a few times. V usage is TRBV7-8 and J usage is TRBJ2-7, with 9 bases lining up with TRBD1. Germline V CDR1 and CDR2: SGHVS, FQNEAQ. The CDR3 consists of 14 residues. The junction had 3 bases not matched to a gene; V was cut back by 0 bases and J by 6 bases. This CDR3 reads CASSLAGQGPEQYF. The CDR3 DNA follows: TGTGCCAGCAGCTTAGCGGGACAGGGTCCCGAGCAGTACTTC.

The chain recombines TRBV25-1 with TRBJ2-1; a possible D gene is TRBD1 (6 bases). Between the trimmed V and J ends, which lost 2 bases and 0 bases, there was a span of 8 bases. The CDR3 sequence is 15 residues long. Germline V gene data show CDR1 as MGHDK and CDR2 as SYGVNS. Here the CDR3 reads CASSERQASYNEQFF. The CDR3 DNA sequence: TGTGCCAGCAGTGAACGACAGGCCTCCTACAATGAGCAGTTCTTC.

The V gene is TRBV6-5, the J gene TRBJ2-7; 9 nucleotides agree with TRBD1. CDR1 and CDR2 (germline): MNHEY, SVGAGI. Trimming cost V 2 bases and J 3 bases; bases outside gene matches: 5. The CDR3 consists of 15 residues. The CDR3 DNA follows: TGTGCCAGCAGTTACAAGGTGACAGGGGGCTACGAGCAGTACTTC. It is translated as CASSYKVTGGYEQYF.

This clonotype was detected a few times. CDR3: CASSQLKTYEQYF. The CDR3 DNA is TGTGCCAGCAGCCAATTAAAGACCTACGAGCAGTACTTC. The rearrangement joins TRBV3-1 to TRBJ2-7, with D hard to call. CDR3 size: 13 residues. Trimming cost V 2 bases and J 2 bases, with 7 bases left between them. In germline, CDR1 is LGHDT, CDR2 YNNKEL (reference sequence).

The table lists this clonotype with a few counts. V usage is TRBV19 and J usage is TRBJ2-5; D not certain. The CDR3 has 13 residues. The germline gives CDR1 LNHDA, CDR2 SQIVND (reference sequence). Trimming pared 6 bases from V and 5 bases from J, leaving 13 bases between. The CDR3 is CASRLDWSETQYF. CDR3 in DNA: TGTGCCAGTAGGCTCGACTGGAGTGAGACCCAGTACTTC.

This clonotype occurred many times. This chain connects TRBV6-2 or TRBV6-3 to TRBJ2-3; unclear D gene. Germline CDR1 is MNHEY and CDR2 is SVGEGT. Between the trimmed V and J ends, which lost 6 bases and 3 bases, there was a span of 25 bases. The CDR3 sequence is 18 residues long. In DNA form, the CDR3 reads TGTGCCAGCAGCTACGACCCGAACCAGGCTAGAGAAACAGATACGCAGTATTTT. The encoded protein is CASSYDPNQARETDTQYF.

The genes are TRBV28 and TRBJ2-7; D not certain. V dropped 8 bases and J dropped 6 bases, with 23 bases sitting between them. The CDR3 contains 15 residues. Germline V gene lookup returns CDR1 MDHEN and CDR2 SYDVKM. CDR3 sequence: CASHEAGPAAVEQYF. Here the CDR3 DNA reads TGTGCCAGCCATGAGGCTGGGCCAGCCGCCGTCGAGCAGTACTTC.

The V gene is TRBV20-1, the J gene TRBJ2-7; tentatively, D is TRBD1 (6 bases). The CDR3 is 12 residues long. The germline V gene encodes CDR1 DFQATT and CDR2 SNEGSKA (reference sequence). V dropped 6 bases and J dropped 6 bases, with 15 bases sitting between them. CDR3 nucleotide sequence: TGCAGTGCCGAAACAGGGTTCAGCGAGCAGTACTTC. This codes for CSAETGFSEQYF.

This clonotype was recorded at least ten times. The V gene is TRBV6-5, the J gene TRBJ1-1; D unresolved. Germline V gene sequence: CDR1 MNHEY, CDR2 SVGAGI. The ends were cut back, 4 bases at V and 8 bases at J, with 11 bases in the middle. CDR3 length: 12 residues. CDR3 amino acids: CASSSGSREAFF. CDR3 bases: TGTGCCAGCAGTTCGGGTAGTCGCGAAGCTTTCTTT.

The J gene is TRBJ2-3, the V gene TRBV24-1; 7 bases fit TRBD1. V shed 6 bases and J 1 base; nucleotides not matched to a gene: 3. Germline assignment: CDR1 KGHDR and CDR2 SFDVKD. The CDR3 is 14 amino acids. The CDR3: CATSTDRRTDTQYF. DNA for the CDR3: TGTGCCACCAGTACGGACAGGCGCACAGATACGCAGTATTTT.

This clonotype has a count of ten or more. CDR3: CASSLGTGTDTYEQYF. In DNA form, the CDR3 reads TGTGCCAGCAGCTTAGGGACCGGGACGGATACCTACGAGCAGTACTTC. The chain employs TRBV7-4 and TRBJ2-7; D may match TRBD1 or TRBD2 (5 bases each). The germline CDR1 and CDR2 sequences are SGHVT and SQSDAQ. Trimming cost V 1 base and J 2 bases, with 15 bases left between them. The CDR3 runs 16 residues.

This clonotype has a handful of counts. V gene TRBV5-1 combines with J gene TRBJ2-3, with 7 bases aligning to TRBD1. CDR1 and CDR2 from the germline V gene are SGHRS and YFSETQ. This CDR3 is built from 15 residues. V lost 6 bases to trimming and J lost 2 bases; unmatched junction nucleotides: 9. The CDR3, as DNA: TGCGCCAGCACCCACAGGACAGGCGCCACAGATACGCAGTATTTT. Protein sequence: CASTHRTGATDTQYF.

Ten or more counts support this clonotype. V usage is TRBV25-1 and J usage is TRBJ2-7; 7 nucleotides match TRBD1. Trimming removed 4 bases from V and 3 bases from J; junction bases left unmatched: 15. This CDR3 region has 17 residues. Germline V gives CDR1 MGHDK, CDR2 SYGVNS. CDR3 in amino acids: CASSADFRTGRDYEQYF. CDR3 DNA sequence: TGTGCCAGCAGTGCTGATTTCAGGACAGGACGAGACTACGAGCAGTACTTC.